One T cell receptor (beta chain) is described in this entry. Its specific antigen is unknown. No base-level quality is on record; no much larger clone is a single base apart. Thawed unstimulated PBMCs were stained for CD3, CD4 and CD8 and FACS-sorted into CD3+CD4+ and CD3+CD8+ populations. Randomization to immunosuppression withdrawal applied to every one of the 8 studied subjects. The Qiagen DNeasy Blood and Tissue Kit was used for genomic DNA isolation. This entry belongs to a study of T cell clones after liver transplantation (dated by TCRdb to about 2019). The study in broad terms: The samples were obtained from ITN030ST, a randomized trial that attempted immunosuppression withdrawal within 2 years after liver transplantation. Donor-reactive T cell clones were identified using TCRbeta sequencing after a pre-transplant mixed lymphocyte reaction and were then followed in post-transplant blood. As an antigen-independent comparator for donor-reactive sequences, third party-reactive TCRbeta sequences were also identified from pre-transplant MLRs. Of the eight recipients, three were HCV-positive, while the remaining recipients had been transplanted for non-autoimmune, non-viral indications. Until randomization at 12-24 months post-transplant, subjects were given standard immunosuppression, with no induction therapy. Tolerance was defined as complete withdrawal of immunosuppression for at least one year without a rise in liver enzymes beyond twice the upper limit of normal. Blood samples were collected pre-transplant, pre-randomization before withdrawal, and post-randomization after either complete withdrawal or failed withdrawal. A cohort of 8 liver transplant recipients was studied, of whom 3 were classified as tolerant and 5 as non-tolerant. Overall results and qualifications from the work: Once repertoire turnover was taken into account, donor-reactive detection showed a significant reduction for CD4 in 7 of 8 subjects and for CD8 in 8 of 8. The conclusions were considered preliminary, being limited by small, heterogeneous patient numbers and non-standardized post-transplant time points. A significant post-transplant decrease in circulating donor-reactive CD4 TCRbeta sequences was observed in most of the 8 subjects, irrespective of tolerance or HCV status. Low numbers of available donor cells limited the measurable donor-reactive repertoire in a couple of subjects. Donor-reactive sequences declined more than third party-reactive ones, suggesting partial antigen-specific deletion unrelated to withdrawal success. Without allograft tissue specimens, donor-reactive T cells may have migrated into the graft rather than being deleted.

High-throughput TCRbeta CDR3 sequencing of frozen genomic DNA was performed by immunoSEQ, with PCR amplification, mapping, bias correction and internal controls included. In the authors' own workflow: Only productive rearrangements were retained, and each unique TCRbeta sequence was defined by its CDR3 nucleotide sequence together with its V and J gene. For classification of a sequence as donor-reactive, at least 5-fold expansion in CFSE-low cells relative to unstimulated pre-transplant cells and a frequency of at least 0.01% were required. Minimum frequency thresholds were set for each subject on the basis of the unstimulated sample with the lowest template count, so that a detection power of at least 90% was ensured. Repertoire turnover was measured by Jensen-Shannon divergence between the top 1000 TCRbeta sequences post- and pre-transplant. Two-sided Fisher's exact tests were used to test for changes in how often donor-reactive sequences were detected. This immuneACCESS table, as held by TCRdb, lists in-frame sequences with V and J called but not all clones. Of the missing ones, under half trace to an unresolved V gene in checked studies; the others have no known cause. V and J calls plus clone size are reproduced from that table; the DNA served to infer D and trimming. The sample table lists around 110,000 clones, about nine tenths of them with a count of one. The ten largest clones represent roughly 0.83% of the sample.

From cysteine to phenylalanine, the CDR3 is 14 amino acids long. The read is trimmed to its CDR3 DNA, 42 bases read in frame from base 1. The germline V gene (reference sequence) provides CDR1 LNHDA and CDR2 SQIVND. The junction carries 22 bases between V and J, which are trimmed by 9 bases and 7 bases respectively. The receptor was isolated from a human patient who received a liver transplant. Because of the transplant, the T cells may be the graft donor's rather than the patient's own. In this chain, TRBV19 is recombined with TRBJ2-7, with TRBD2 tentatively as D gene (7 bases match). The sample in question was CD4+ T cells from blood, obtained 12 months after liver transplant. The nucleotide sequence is TGTGCCAGCACCGGGGGGCTCTACGGGCGGGAGCAGTACTTC. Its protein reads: CASTGGLYGREQYF.